The present TCR beta chain was sequenced within a study of blood T cell repertoires in COVID-19. About the research overall: Specimens from acute and convalescent COVID-19 originated in the United States, Italy and Spain. Sources were T cells, B-cell-depleted T cells, or PBMCs; the material itself was cDNA or gDNA.

Per the authors' pipeline: Quantification of nucleated cells was approximated via reference gene primer amplification. TCRdb's table, derived via immunoSEQ multiplex PCR, lists solely in-frame clones and lacks some. V and J calls plus clone size are reproduced from that table; the DNA served to infer D and trimming. This sample yields 77,000 or so clones, of which more than 70% are seen a single time; 5.1% belongs to the top ten. Germline-derived CDR1 and CDR2 are MGHDK and SYGVNS. The CDR3 consists of 15 residues. Trimming left V 2 bases short and J 2 bases short, with 13 bases between. In this sample, this clone turned up once.

This chain uses TRBV25-1 with TRBJ2-7; possibly TRBD2 for D (6 bases). The TCR was taken from an elderly man with acute or convalescent COVID-19. Sequenced: peripheral blood. The chain's CDR3 is CASSEMRDRAYEQYF. The CDR3 nucleotides read TGTGCCAGCAGTGAAATGCGGGACCGAGCCTACGAGCAGTACTTC.